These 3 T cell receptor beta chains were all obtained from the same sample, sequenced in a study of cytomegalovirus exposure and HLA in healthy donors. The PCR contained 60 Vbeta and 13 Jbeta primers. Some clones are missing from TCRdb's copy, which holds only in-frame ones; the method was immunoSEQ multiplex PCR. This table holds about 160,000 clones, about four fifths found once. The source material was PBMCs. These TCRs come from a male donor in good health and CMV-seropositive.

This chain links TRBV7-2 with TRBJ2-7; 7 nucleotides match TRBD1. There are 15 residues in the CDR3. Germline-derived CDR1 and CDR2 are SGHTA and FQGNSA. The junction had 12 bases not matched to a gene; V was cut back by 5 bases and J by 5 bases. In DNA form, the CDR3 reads TGTGCCAGCAGCCCGGGGACAGCCAGGGCAAACGAGCAGTACTTC. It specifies CASSPGTARANEQYF.

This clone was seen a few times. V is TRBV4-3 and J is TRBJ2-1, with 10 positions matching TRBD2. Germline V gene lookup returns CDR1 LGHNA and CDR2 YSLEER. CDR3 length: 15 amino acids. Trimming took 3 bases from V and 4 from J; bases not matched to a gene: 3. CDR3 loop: CASSHSGGRYNEQFF. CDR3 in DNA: TGCGCCAGCAGCCATAGCGGGGGGAGATACAATGAGCAGTTCTTC.

The CDR3 reads CASSLNQGAENEQFF. CDR3 bases: TGTGCCAGCAGCTTAAATCAGGGGGCGGAGAATGAGCAGTTCTTC. J is TRBJ2-1 and V is TRBV7-6, with 8 positions matching TRBD1. This CDR3 has 15 residues. The germline V gene has CDR1 SGHVS and CDR2 FNYEAQ. Trimming cost V 2 bases and J 7 bases; bases outside gene matches: 7.